A single sample gave rise to the 23 T cell receptor beta chains below, sequenced in a study of T cell repertoires in cytomegalovirus infection. TCRdb analysed the reads with MiXCR anew, one entry per CDR3 protein. The table shows about 830,000 distinct CDR3 sequences, with 30% to 35% occurring only once. Their antigens are not known. The sequencing here drew on cultured CD8+ T cells from PBMCs, taken from culture after CMV antigen stimulation. The receptor source for this set is a human donor in good health (CMV status not recorded). Some clones in this sample may be carry-over from other donors' samples.

V and J are TRBV4-2 and TRBJ2-1; 7 nucleotides line up with TRBD2. CDR3 length: 14 amino acids. CDR1 is LGHNA, CDR2 YNFKEQ, per germline. V was clipped by 11 bases and J by 3 bases; unmatched bases: 10. CDR3 protein: CASGWGGVYNEQFF. CDR3 coding DNA: TGTGCCTCTGGTTGGGGGGGGGTCTACAATGAGCAGTTCTTC.

This clonotype was counted between two and nine times. The chain links TRBV19 to TRBJ1-5, with a weak D call TRBD1 (5 bases). CDR3 length: 14 amino acids. From germline, CDR1 is LNHDA and CDR2 SQIVND (reference sequence). V lost 5 bases and J 9 bases, leaving 17 bases between the germline ends. As DNA, the CDR3 is TGTGCCAGTAGTGAGGGCAGGGTTCTATCGCCCCAGCATTTT. Translation gives CASSEGRVLSPQHF.

This clonotype was seen at least ten times. The chain uses TRBV7-9 and TRBJ1-1, with D perhaps TRBD1 (5 bases). There are 14 residues in the CDR3. The V gene's germline CDR1 is SEHNR and CDR2 FQNEAQ (reference sequence). Trimming left V 5 bases short and J 7 bases short, with 17 bases between. The CDR3 protein is CASSPPLGTGEAFF. In DNA form, the CDR3 reads TGTGCCAGCAGCCCCCCATTAGGGACGGGTGAAGCTTTCTTT.

This clonotype came up a few times. The chain combines TRBV6-5 with TRBJ1-5; D gene unclear. CDR3 length: 15 amino acids. V was pared by 5 bases and J by 0 bases, with 11 bases between. The germline V gene has CDR1 MNHEY and CDR2 SVGAGI. This chain's CDR3 is CASSRGLYSNQPQHF. DNA of the CDR3: TGTGCCAGCAGTAGAGGGTTATATAGCAATCAGCCCCAGCATTTT.

The chain carries TRBV7-9 and TRBJ1-4; D unresolved. The CDR3 is 12 amino acids. The ends were cut back, 7 bases at V and 2 bases at J, with 5 bases in the middle. Per germline, CDR1 SEHNR and CDR2 FQNEAQ (reference sequence). The CDR3 region has the DNA TGTGCCAGCACGCCGACTAATGAAAAACTGTTTTTT. Translation gives CASTPTNEKLFF.

This clonotype was seen only a few times. The chain employs TRBV7-9 and TRBJ2-1; 10 bases map to TRBD1. The J segment lost 4 bases and the V segment lost 4 bases, leaving 19 bases of the junction unmatched. This CDR3 has 20 amino acids. CDR1 SEHNR and CDR2 FQNEAQ come from the germline V gene (reference sequence). The CDR3: CASSSIGQGVPSLPYNEQFF. DNA of the CDR3: TGTGCCAGCAGCTCGATTGGACAGGGGGTTCCATCCCTTCCTTACAATGAGCAGTTCTTC.

The genes are TRBV7-9 and TRBJ2-7, with TRBD2 as a possible D gene (7 bases). Germline V gene sequence: CDR1 SEHNR, CDR2 FQNEAQ (reference sequence). The CDR3 spans 13 residues. V was clipped by 5 bases and J by 6 bases, with 14 bases between them. In DNA form, the CDR3 reads TGTGCCAGCAGCGAGGGGGAGGGGCGCGAGCAGTACTTC. Residues: CASSEGEGREQYF.

The sample holds a few counts of this clonotype. The chain carries TRBV5-1 and TRBJ1-5; D gene unclear. Germline loops: CDR1 SGHRS, CDR2 YFSETQ. V was shortened by 1 base and J by 0 bases, with 8 bases between the two germline ends. The CDR3 contains 15 residues. In DNA, the CDR3 is TGCGCCAGCAGCTTGAGTGGGCTTAGCAATCAGCCCCAGCATTTT. Encoded protein: CASSLSGLSNQPQHF. Together with reference TRBV5-1 and TRBJ1-5, the CDR3 gives the full variable domain: KAGVTQTPRYLIKTRGQQVTLSCSPISGHRSVSWYQQTPGQGLQFLFEYFSETQRNKGNFPGRFSGRQFSNSRSEMNVSTLELGDSALYLCASSLSGLSNQPQHFGDGTRLSIL.

This clonotype has a count of ten or more. The rearrangement uses TRBV6-1 and TRBJ1-5, with D maybe TRBD1 (6 bases). Germline V lookup: CDR1 MNHNS, CDR2 SASEGT. The CDR3 totals 13 residues. V was shortened by 5 bases and J by 5 bases, with 10 bases between the two germline ends. The CDR3 loop is CASSWGPDQPQHF. Written as DNA, the CDR3 is TGTGCCAGCAGTTGGGGGCCCGATCAGCCCCAGCATTTT.

This clonotype has only a few counts. The V gene is TRBV6-5, the J gene TRBJ2-1; 8 nucleotides align to TRBD2. The CDR3 covers 16 residues. With 0 bases clipped from V and 2 bases from J, the junction kept 3 bases outside the gene matches. Germline V lookup: CDR1 MNHEY, CDR2 SVGAGI. The CDR3 DNA reads TGTGCCAGCAGTTACTCGGCGGGGGGAACCTACAATGAGCAGTTCTTC. It is translated as CASSYSAGGTYNEQFF.

V gene TRBV6-2 or TRBV6-3 combines with J gene TRBJ1-1, with 8 bases fitting TRBD1. The germline CDR1 and CDR2 sequences are MNHEY and SVGEGT. The CDR3 has 14 amino acids. V trimming: 6 bases; J trimming: 4 bases; junction bases outside the gene matches: 7. CDR3 sequence: CASSTGQGITEAFF. The DNA for the CDR3 is TGTGCCAGCAGCACCGGACAGGGTATCACTGAAGCTTTCTTT.

In regard to this clonotype: A single base separates this from a much larger clone, so it may be a read error. The chain combines TRBV28 with TRBJ2-3, with 7 bases lining up with TRBD2. The CDR3 totals 16 residues. CDR1 and CDR2 from the germline V gene are MDHEN and SYDVKM. In DNA form, the CDR3 reads TGTGCCAGCAGCCTTGGTCAAGCGGGGAGCTCAGATACGCTGTATTTT. It yields the protein CASSLGQAGSSDTLYF.

Only a few counts were recorded for this clonotype. This chain links TRBV6-2 or TRBV6-3 with TRBJ2-1, with TRBD1 matching 7 bases. Germline V CDR1 and CDR2: MNHEY, SVGEGT. J gave up 0 bases and V 8 bases, and 13 bases lay outside the gene matches. The CDR3 is 17 residues long. CDR3 nucleotide sequence: TGTGCCAGCTCCTTACTCGAGAGACAGGGCTCCTACAATGAGCAGTTCTTC. Translation gives CASSLLERQGSYNEQFF.

The chain couples TRBV11-3 to TRBJ2-2; a weak D match, TRBD1 (5 bases). The CDR3 covers 16 residues. Germline V lookup: CDR1 SGHNT, CDR2 YENEEA. V dropped 5 bases and J dropped 5 bases, with 18 bases sitting between them. Written as DNA, the CDR3 is TGTGCCAGCAGCAGTCCCCAAGGGGCGCGTACCGGGGAGCTGTTTTTT. It yields the protein CASSSPQGARTGELFF.

Many counts were recorded for this clonotype. The rearrangement uses TRBV7-8 and TRBJ2-5; D is unclear. This CDR3 contains 14 residues. V gave up 3 bases and J gave up 5 bases, with 13 bases separating them. CDR1 is SGHVS and CDR2 is FQNEAQ in the germline V gene. The CDR3 DNA reads TGTGCCAGCAGCTTGACGATTCGCGGTGAGACCCAGTACTTC. Its protein product is CASSLTIRGETQYF.

The chain is built from TRBV6-5 and TRBJ2-1; D assignment may be TRBD1 or TRBD2 (5 bases each). The CDR3 consists of 15 residues. Germline values: CDR1 MNHEY, CDR2 SVGAGI. V was pared by 9 bases and J by 6 bases, with 21 bases between. DNA of the CDR3: TGTGCCAGTAGCCCTACTAGGGCGAGGGGCAATGAGCAGTTCTTC. Translating it yields CASSPTRARGNEQFF.

This clonotype has just a few counts. The V and J genes are TRBV28 and TRBJ2-2; D unresolved. Per the germline V gene, CDR1 is MDHEN and CDR2 is SYDVKM. This CDR3 is 14 amino acids long. V was cut by 3 bases and J by 1 base, with 6 bases left in between. The CDR3 spells CASSLLMNTGELFF. CDR3 coding DNA: TGTGCCAGCAGTTTGCTGATGAACACCGGGGAGCTGTTTTTT.

In regard to this clonotype: It is likely a read error, because the conserved phenylalanine at the end of the CDR3 is missing. V and J are TRBV7-2 and TRBJ2-3, with D uncertain. This CDR3 comprises 15 residues. Germline V gene sequence: CDR1 SGHTA, CDR2 FQGNSA. The V and J ends lost 0 bases and 3 bases respectively, with 10 bases between them. CDR3 in amino acids: CASSLAPVFTDTQYS. The CDR3 region has the DNA TGTGCCAGCAGCTTAGCCCCCGTATTTACAGATACGCAGTATTCT.

In the case of this clonotype: This may be a read error, as it is one base from a much larger clone. The rearrangement links TRBV7-6 to TRBJ2-1, with TRBD2 matching over 14 bases. The CDR3 length is 17 residues. The germline V gene has CDR1 SGHVS and CDR2 FNYEAQ. The chain's CDR3 is CASSPMTSGGAYTEQFF. For the CDR3, the DNA is TGTGCCAGCAGCCCCATGACTAGCGGGGGGGCGTACACTGAGCAGTTCTTC.

The chain carries TRBV15 and TRBJ2-2, with a tentative D call TRBD1 (5 bases). CDR3 length: 12 residues. Trimming cost V 5 bases and J 9 bases, with 10 bases left between them. Per germline, CDR1 LNHNV and CDR2 YYDKDF (reference sequence). The CDR3 loop is CATSRWGRELFF. The CDR3 bases are TGTGCCACCAGCCGATGGGGCCGGGAGCTGTTTTTT.

This clonotype was picked up many times. The V and J genes are TRBV12-3 or TRBV12-4 and TRBJ1-1, with D maybe TRBD1 (6 bases). V dropped 11 bases and J dropped 5 bases, with 21 bases sitting between them. The CDR3 length is 14 residues. This chain's CDR3 is CASHSRQERTEAFF. The DNA for the CDR3 is TGTGCCTCACACTCGCGACAGGAAAGGACTGAAGCTTTCTTT.

This clonotype was picked up a small number of times. The chain carries TRBV4-1 and TRBJ1-1; D not certain. CDR3 length equals 14 residues. V lost 0 bases and J 5 bases, leaving 10 bases between the germline ends. Germline V gene data show CDR1 as MGHRA and CDR2 as YSYEKL. DNA of the CDR3: TGCGCCAGCAGCCAAGATGTAGGGCTGACTGAAGCTTTCTTT. Translating it yields CASSQDVGLTEAFF.

This clonotype was found once. V gene TRBV24-1 combines with J gene TRBJ2-2; TRBD1 aligns across 7 bases. Trimming took 3 bases from V and 5 from J; bases not matched to a gene: 8. CDR3 length: 16 amino acids. CDR1 is KGHDR, CDR2 SFDVKD, per germline. Here the CDR3 DNA reads TGTGCCACCAGTGATAGACCCTCAGGGGGAACCGGGGAGCTGTTTTTT. It yields the protein CATSDRPSGGTGELFF.